This T cell receptor beta chain was documented in a study of T cells in localized non-small cell lung cancer. Whole-study findings and limits: Uninvolved adjacent lung had the highest recorded T cell clonality, with tumor below it. Longer overall survival associated with higher blood T cell density; shorter survival with higher adjacent-lung clonality. Sequencing involved a lone tumor region, leaving heterogeneity possible. For the top 100 tumor clones, a median roughly 55 also appeared in adjacent lung.

Generated by immunoSEQ multiplex PCR, the TCRdb table keeps only in-frame clones and is missing some. The sample lists 45,000 or so clones; roughly nine tenths were seen once. Trimming shortened V by 0 bases and J by 0 bases, and 3 bases separated the two germline ends. Germline-derived CDR1 and CDR2 are SGHRS and YFSETQ. The length of the CDR3 is 13 residues. A note on this clone: Its antigen is unknown.

The TCR comes from a man between 40 and 70 years old with stage II lung adenocarcinoma. Sequenced material: PBMCs, taken before any cancer treatment. The chain joins TRBV5-1 to TRBJ1-2; the D is unclear. CDR3: CASSLDANYGYTF. The DNA for the CDR3 is TGCGCCAGCAGCTTGGACGCTAACTATGGCTACACCTTC.